A single sample is the source of the 29 T cell receptor beta chains below, sequenced in a study of T cell responses to AZD1222 COVID-19 vaccine. Libraries were prepared by immunoSEQ multiplex PCR; TCRdb keeps only in-frame clonotypes and omits some of them. The repertoire holds some 98,000 clones, approximately 84% seen once, with 14% in the top ten. The specimen was peripheral blood, collected 28 days after the second AZD1222 dose. The receptors originated from an adult who received the AZD1222 COVID-19 vaccine.

The chain carries TRBV5-5 and TRBJ2-6, with 7 bases aligning to TRBD1. V was clipped by 3 bases and J by 1 base; unmatched bases: 7. The CDR3 is made up of 17 amino acids. The germline V gene encodes CDR1 SGHKS and CDR2 YYEKEE (reference sequence). The chain's CDR3 is CASSSIYRGSGANVLTF. The DNA of the CDR3 is TGTGCCAGCAGCTCGATCTACAGGGGTTCTGGGGCCAACGTCCTGACTTTC.

The chain is built from TRBV3-1 (or the pseudogene TRBV3-2) and TRBJ1-4, with D perhaps TRBD1 (6 bases). The CDR3 is 18 amino acids. From germline, CDR1 is LGHDT and CDR2 YNNKEL (reference sequence). V lost 2 bases to trimming and J lost 2 bases, with 18 bases between them. In DNA, the CDR3 is TGTGCCAGCAGCCAAAATCCAACAGGGTTCAGGACTAATGAAAAACTGTTTTTT. Translation gives CASSQNPTGFRTNEKLFF.

The chain links TRBV5-1 to TRBJ2-6; D is unresolved. Germline V lookup: CDR1 SGHRS, CDR2 YFSETQ. The CDR3 extends over 16 amino acids. V was cut by 1 base and J by 0 bases, with 8 bases left in between. The CDR3 sequence: CASSLFSPSGANVLTF. In DNA, the CDR3 is TGCGCCAGCAGCTTGTTCTCCCCCTCTGGGGCCAACGTCCTGACTTTC.

Concerning this clone: Here the CDR3 omits its conserved ending phenylalanine or tryptophan, so a read error is the likely source. No DNA is shown, since the ends of the CDR3 on it are uncertain; the CDR3 is the one TCRdb lists. V and J are TRBV2 and TRBJ2-7; TRBD2 is the table's D call and was not checked against the DNA. Germline values: CDR1 SNHLY, CDR2 FYNNEI. The CDR3 extends over 14 residues, inclusive of both ends. The CDR3 sequence: CASSVTSVVRGGLL.

The rearrangement uses TRBV7-6 and TRBJ2-5, with 7 bases fitting TRBD1. The germline gives CDR1 SGHVS, CDR2 FNYEAQ. This CDR3 is 15 amino acids long. V was clipped by 3 bases and J by 0 bases; unmatched bases: 4. The CDR3: CASSFRQGHQETQYF. In DNA form, the CDR3 reads TGTGCCAGCAGCTTCAGACAGGGCCACCAAGAGACCCAGTACTTC. Together with reference TRBV7-6 and TRBJ2-5, the CDR3 gives the full variable domain: GAGVSQSPRYKVTKRGQDVALRCDPISGHVSLYWYRQALGQGPEFLTYFNYEAQQDKSGLPNDRFSAERPEGSISTLTIQRTEQRDSAMYRCASSFRQGHQETQYFGPGTRLLVL.

This clone was seen just once. The chain carries TRBV25-1 and TRBJ2-3; TRBD2 agrees at 14 bases. The V and J ends lost 10 bases and 6 bases, in that order; junction bases with no gene match: 12. The CDR3 is 16 residues long. The germline gives CDR1 MGHDK, CDR2 SYGVNS. CDR3 loop: CATAPSTSGRADTQYF. CDR3 nucleotide sequence: TGTGCCACCGCGCCCTCGACTAGCGGGAGGGCGGATACGCAGTATTTT.

The sample holds a few counts of this clone. V and J are TRBV10-2 and TRBJ1-2; D remains unclear. There are 14 residues in the CDR3. V was shortened by 0 bases and J by 3 bases, with 8 bases between the two germline ends. Germline V gene sequence: CDR1 WSHSY, CDR2 SAAADI. The CDR3 loop reads CASSESVGYYGYTF. The CDR3, as DNA: TGCGCCAGCAGTGAGTCGGTGGGGTACTATGGCTACACCTTC.

This chain connects TRBV7-2 to TRBJ2-5; D is possibly TRBD2 (5 bases). Per the germline V gene, CDR1 is SGHTA and CDR2 is FQGNSA. The V gene lost 3 bases and the J gene lost 1 base, with 15 bases spanning the gap. There are 16 residues in the CDR3. Here the CDR3 reads CASSFGRDYPQETQYF. As DNA, the CDR3 is TGTGCCAGCAGCTTTGGGCGCGACTACCCCCAAGAGACCCAGTACTTC. Full variable domain (remainder filled in from reference TRBV7-2 and TRBJ2-5): GAGVSQSPSNKVTEKGKDVELRCDPISGHTALYWYRQSLGQGLEFLIYFQGNSAPDKSGLPSDRFSAERTGGSVSTLTIQRTQQEDSAVYLCASSFGRDYPQETQYFGPGTRLLVL.

The V call is TRBV7-9, the J call TRBJ2-3; 9 bases match TRBD2. CDR3 length equals 16 residues. The germline gives CDR1 SEHNR, CDR2 FQNEAQ (reference sequence). J was trimmed by 7 bases and V by 1 base; bases with no gene match: 9. The CDR3 nucleotides read TGTGCCAGCAGCTTAGACGGGCTAGCGGGAACGAATACGCAGTATTTT. Protein product: CASSLDGLAGTNTQYF.

The chain has TRBV19 and TRBJ1-6; TRBD1 aligns across 9 bases. CDR3 length: 15 amino acids. J lost 10 bases, V lost 5 bases, and 9 bases had no gene match. Germline V lookup: CDR1 LNHDA, CDR2 SQIVND (reference sequence). The CDR3 region is CASSGVGQGFSPLHF. In DNA form, the CDR3 reads TGTGCCAGTAGTGGCGTGGGACAGGGATTCTCACCCCTCCACTTT.

The chain employs TRBV7-9 and TRBJ1-1; 7 positions agree with TRBD1. With V trimmed by 9 bases and J by 6 bases, 10 bases remained unmatched. CDR3 size: 13 residues. The germline V gene has CDR1 SEHNR and CDR2 FQNEAQ (reference sequence). CDR3 region: CASHGQDRAEAFF. In nucleotides, the CDR3 is TGTGCCAGTCATGGACAGGATCGAGCTGAAGCTTTCTTT.

The chain carries TRBV9 and TRBJ2-2, with D possibly TRBD2 on 5 matching bases. Looked up from germline, CDR1 is SGDLS and CDR2 is YYNGEE. V lost 0 bases, J lost 4 bases, and 13 bases lay in between. The CDR3 consists of 16 residues. The CDR3 reads CASSVGLTAGTGELFF. The DNA of the CDR3 is TGTGCCAGCAGCGTAGGTTTGACGGCGGGCACCGGGGAGCTGTTTTTT.

The rearrangement uses TRBV11-3 and TRBJ2-7, with D hard to call. Trimming shortened V by 2 bases and J by 5 bases, and 7 bases separated the two germline ends. CDR1 SGHNT and CDR2 YENEEA come from the germline V gene. CDR3 size: 12 residues. Here the CDR3 DNA reads TGTGCCAGCAGCTTAAACAGCCACGAGCAGTACTTC. Protein: CASSLNSHEQYF.

The chain employs TRBV5-8 and TRBJ1-5; D gene uncertain. This CDR3 spans 13 amino acids. V lost 1 base to trimming and J lost 8 bases, with 10 bases between them. CDR1 SGHTS and CDR2 YDEGEE come from the germline V gene. For the CDR3, the DNA is TGTGCCAGCAGCTTGCAGAGGGCAGAGCCCCAGCATTTT. Its protein product is CASSLQRAEPQHF.

This clone was counted between two and nine times. Here the CDR3 DNA reads TGCGCCAGCAGCTTGGGAGGCTCCTTAACCGGAAACACCATATATTTT. It encodes CASSLGGSLTGNTIYF. V and J are TRBV5-1 and TRBJ1-3; D is undetermined. Trimming shortened V by 0 bases and J by 4 bases, and 14 bases separated the two germline ends. This CDR3 contains 16 residues. Germline CDR1 SGHRS, CDR2 YFSETQ.

The chain uses TRBV28 and TRBJ1-6, with no clear D. The CDR3 consists of 13 residues. Trimming cost V 3 bases and J 10 bases, with 10 bases left between them. The germline gives CDR1 MDHEN, CDR2 SYDVKM. CDR3 sequence: CASSFIRGSPLHF. The CDR3 DNA reads as TGTGCCAGCAGTTTCATACGAGGGTCACCCCTCCACTTT.

V is TRBV2 and J is TRBJ2-7; D not resolved. Looked up from germline, CDR1 is SNHLY and CDR2 is FYNNEI. V lost 2 bases to trimming and J lost 0 bases, with 8 bases between them. The CDR3 contains 14 residues. In DNA form, the CDR3 reads TGTGCCAGCAGTGAAATCGTTACCTCCTACGAGCAGTACTTC. Translation gives CASSEIVTSYEQYF.

This clone was observed a single time. The chain joins TRBV4-3 to TRBJ2-2; D is uncertain. The V end lost 3 bases, the J end lost 6 bases, and 8 bases lay between the germline ends. The CDR3 is 13 amino acids. CDR1 is LGHNA, CDR2 YSLEER, per germline. The CDR3 sequence: CASSHLFSGELFF. The DNA for the CDR3 is TGCGCCAGCAGCCATCTTTTCTCCGGGGAGCTGTTTTTT.

V and J are TRBV5-1 and TRBJ2-5; TRBD2 agrees at 10 bases. Trimming at V came to 2 bases and at J to 1 base, leaving 5 bases not matched to a gene. The length of the CDR3 is 16 residues. Germline V gives CDR1 SGHRS, CDR2 YFSETQ. The CDR3 spells CASSFQVAGGQETQYF. The CDR3 nucleotides read TGCGCCAGCAGCTTCCAAGTAGCGGGGGGCCAAGAGACCCAGTACTTC.

The chain combines TRBV2 with TRBJ2-3; 10 bases map to TRBD1. The CDR3 is 13 amino acids. Germline trimming cut 8 bases from V and 1 base from J; bases unmatched to any gene: 0. Germline V gene data show CDR1 as SNHLY and CDR2 as FYNNEI. This chain's CDR3 is CASGTGGTDTQYF. DNA of the CDR3: TGTGCCAGCGGGACAGGGGGCACAGATACGCAGTATTTT.

The table lists this clone with a count of one. The CDR3 nucleotides read TGTGCCAGCAGCTGGGACAGGGGGTTCGATAATTCACCCCTCCACTTT. Its translation is CASSWDRGFDNSPLHF. V and J are TRBV3-1 (or the pseudogene TRBV3-2) and TRBJ1-6; TRBD1 aligns across 11 bases. Germline-derived CDR1 and CDR2 are LGHDT and YNNKEL (reference sequence). Losses at the gene ends were 5 bases for V and 5 bases for J; bases not matched to a gene: 5. The CDR3 has 16 residues.

This clone was picked up a small number of times. The chain has TRBV7-9 and TRBJ1-2, with D perhaps TRBD1 (6 bases). Trimming pared 2 bases from V and 9 bases from J, leaving 13 bases between. This CDR3 has 13 amino acids. Germline V gene sequence: CDR1 SEHNR, CDR2 FQNEAQ (reference sequence). In DNA form, the CDR3 reads TGTGCCAGCAGCTTAATGGGGGCCCTAAGCTACACCTTC. It is translated as CASSLMGALSYTF.

Here the CDR3 reads CASSSVAGAGVLFF. CDR3 in DNA: TGTGCCAGCAGTTCCGTCGCTGGGGCCGGGGTACTGTTTTTT. V gene TRBV27 combines with J gene TRBJ1-4; D perhaps matches TRBD1 (5 bases). The CDR3 extends over 14 amino acids. V was clipped by 4 bases and J by 13 bases, with 19 bases between them. CDR1 and CDR2 from the germline V gene are MNHEY and SMNVEV (reference sequence).

V is TRBV10-3 and J is TRBJ1-5; no clear D gene. V shed 4 bases and J shed 3 bases, with 10 bases lying between them. Per germline, CDR1 ENHRY and CDR2 SYGVKD. This CDR3 is built from 14 residues. This CDR3 is CAISAGQDNQPQHF. CDR3 sequence (DNA): TGTGCCATCAGTGCCGGGCAAGACAATCAGCCCCAGCATTTT.

The chain carries TRBV27 and TRBJ2-4; the match to TRBD1 covers 10 bases. This CDR3 is built from 15 residues. In germline, CDR1 is MNHEY, CDR2 SMNVEV (reference sequence). Germline trimming cut 5 bases from V and 7 bases from J; bases unmatched to any gene: 8. The CDR3: CASSLYRQGANIQYF. As DNA, the CDR3 is TGTGCCAGCAGTCTATACCGACAGGGGGCTAACATTCAGTACTTC.

This chain joins TRBV2 and TRBJ1-1; TRBD1 might be the D (5 bases). Deletions cut 7 bases from V and 2 bases from J, with 11 bases between. Per germline, CDR1 SNHLY and CDR2 FYNNEI. The CDR3 sequence is 13 residues long. CDR3 protein: CASNPGPNTEAFF. The CDR3, as DNA: TGTGCCAGCAATCCAGGGCCAAACACTGAAGCTTTCTTT.

CDR3 coding DNA: TGTGCCAGCAGCCCCGTCCGGGACAGGGTTTCGAGTGGCTACACCTTC. It encodes CASSPVRDRVSSGYTF. The V call is TRBV7-9, the J call TRBJ1-2; 9 nucleotides align to TRBD1. Trimming removed 5 bases from V and 7 bases from J; junction bases left unmatched: 14. Per the germline V gene, CDR1 is SEHNR and CDR2 is FQNEAQ (reference sequence). This CDR3 comprises 16 residues.

The V gene is TRBV5-1, the J gene TRBJ1-3; perhaps TRBD1 as D (6 bases). Germline CDR1 reads SGHRS; CDR2 reads YFSETQ. V lost 4 bases and J 0 bases, leaving 17 bases between the germline ends. The CDR3 is made up of 17 amino acids. CDR3 nucleotide sequence: TGCGCCAGCAGCCTCCGGGACATCAAGTCCTCTGGAAACACCATATATTTT. This codes for CASSLRDIKSSGNTIYF.

This chain connects TRBV7-2 to TRBJ1-2; unclear D gene. V lost 0 bases and J lost 8, with 4 bases in between. Germline CDR1 and CDR2: SGHTA and FQGNSA. The CDR3 is made up of 11 amino acids. The CDR3 DNA reads TGTGCCAGCAGCTTAGCGGAAGGCTACACCTTC. Its protein is CASSLAEGYTF. Full variable domain (rest looked up from reference TRBV7-2 and TRBJ1-2): GAGVSQSPSNKVTEKGKDVELRCDPISGHTALYWYRQSLGQGLEFLIYFQGNSAPDKSGLPSDRFSAERTGGSVSTLTIQRTQQEDSAVYLCASSLAEGYTFGSGTRLTVV.